The rows below give T cell receptor beta chains drawn from one sample of a study of OX40 agonist ivuxolimab in advanced cancers. TCRdb's table, derived via immunoSEQ multiplex PCR, lists solely in-frame clones and lacks some. The sample shows approximately 94,000 clones, around 93% of them seen only once. Sequenced material: CD4+ or CD8+ T cells sorted from blood, taken in a trial of the OX40 agonist ivuxolimab. The receptors stem from an adult with an advanced solid tumor such as melanoma, head and neck, liver or kidney cancer. Both conserved end residues are trimmed from each CDR3.

v_call	j_call	cdr3_aa
TRBV7-9	TRBJ1-5	ASSLGTGMHQPQH
TRBV5-8	TRBJ1-1	ASSRQMNTEAF
TRBV6-5	TRBJ2-7	ASSYTGGYEQY
TRBV30	TRBJ2-3	AWSTGRADTQY
TRBV29-1	TRBJ2-1	SVFGNEQF
TRBV30	TRBJ2-5	AWSAGSRGPQETQY
TRBV4-2	TRBJ2-1	ASSQDVLGRGEQF
TRBV6-5	TRBJ1-2	ASSQTPLVSGGYT
TRBV25-1	TRBJ2-6	ASSALQAGANVLT
TRBV28	TRBJ1-2	ASSASQGYT
TRBV5-1	TRBJ2-3	ASSLIGVEDTQY
TRBV28	TRBJ2-7	ASSSLGYEQY
TRBV2	TRBJ2-1	ASLAGGPGNEQF
TRBV5-1	TRBJ2-1	ASSRQGRDNEQF
TRBV5-6	TRBJ1-2	ASSPRTANYGYT
TRBV14	TRBJ2-7	ASSQDRVRGEQY
TRBV14	TRBJ1-2	ASSLGIGLNYGYT
TRBV19	TRBJ1-5	ASSIDPVSSNQPQH
TRBV27	TRBJ2-5	ASSSGLAGGFETQY
TRBV7-3	TRBJ2-2	ASSLGQTAGELF
TRBV11-3	TRBJ2-2	ASSSYRGGELF
TRBV2	TRBJ2-5	ASLGGRDRVGETQY
TRBV5-4	TRBJ1-1	ASQGQTGNTEAF
TRBV18	TRBJ1-1	ASSRGTGYTEAF
TRBV9	TRBJ2-1	ASSASVAGWNEQF
TRBV27	TRBJ1-5	ASSREGGQDQPQH
TRBV28	TRBJ2-1	ASSPGGAGRLRRNEQF
TRBV2	TRBJ2-7	ASSGSSYEQY
TRBV30	TRBJ2-1	ALASGSFYNEQF
TRBV19	TRBJ2-3	ASSIQRGTDTQY
TRBV5-1	TRBJ2-3	ASRSGATSTDTQY
TRBV28	TRBJ2-4	ASSFRTGGWDIQY
TRBV6-5	TRBJ2-2	ASRTVGTGELF
TRBV6-5	TRBJ2-5	ASSWDRPPWTQY
TRBV2	TRBJ2-3	ASLAGEGTDTQY
TRBV2	TRBJ2-2	ASSIQGAPNTGELF
TRBV12-5	TRBJ2-1	ASGLGPSNEQF
TRBV6-5	TRBJ2-1	ASSRLAGIYNEQF
TRBV5-1	TRBJ2-7	ASSNTAGISYEQY
TRBV27	TRBJ2-1	ASTTLAGGNNEQF
TRBV4-1	TRBJ2-7	ASSQGQTGLYYEQY
TRBV2	TRBJ1-1	ASIMQGMNTEAF
TRBV6-5	TRBJ1-2	ASSYGPNGYT
TRBV4-3	TRBJ2-5	ASSQGALQGRETQY
TRBV6-5	TRBJ1-2	ASSYGQIMGYT
TRBV5-1	TRBJ2-1	ASSLGQLRTLRDTNEQF
TRBV5-4	TRBJ2-2	ASSRATGFPGELF
TRBV5-1	TRBJ1-4	ASSSGTLNEKLF
TRBV29-1	TRBJ2-1	SVLTAWRVNEQF
TRBV15	TRBJ2-3	ATSREWRGTARADTQY
TRBV15	TRBJ2-7	ATSRDPKGEEN
TRBV19	TRBJ1-3	ASTALSFSGNTIY